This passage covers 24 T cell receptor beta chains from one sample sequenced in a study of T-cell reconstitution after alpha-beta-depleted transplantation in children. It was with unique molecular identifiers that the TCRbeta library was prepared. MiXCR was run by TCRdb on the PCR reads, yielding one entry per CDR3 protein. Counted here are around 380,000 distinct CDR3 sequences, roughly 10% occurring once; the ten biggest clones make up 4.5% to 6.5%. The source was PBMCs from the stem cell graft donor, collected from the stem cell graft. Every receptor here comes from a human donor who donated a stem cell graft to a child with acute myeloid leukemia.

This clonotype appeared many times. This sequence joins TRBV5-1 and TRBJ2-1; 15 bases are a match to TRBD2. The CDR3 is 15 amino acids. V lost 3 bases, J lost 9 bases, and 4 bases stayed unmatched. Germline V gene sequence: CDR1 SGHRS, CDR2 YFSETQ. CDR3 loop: CASSSGLAGGSEQFF. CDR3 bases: TGCGCCAGCAGCTCCGGACTAGCGGGAGGGTCTGAGCAGTTCTTC.

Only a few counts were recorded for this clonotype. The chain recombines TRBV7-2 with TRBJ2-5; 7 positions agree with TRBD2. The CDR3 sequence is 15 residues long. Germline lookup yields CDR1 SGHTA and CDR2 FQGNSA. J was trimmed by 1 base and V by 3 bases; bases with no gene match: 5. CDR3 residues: CASSFAGVAQETQYF. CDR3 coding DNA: TGTGCCAGCAGCTTCGCGGGGGTAGCCCAAGAGACCCAGTACTTC.

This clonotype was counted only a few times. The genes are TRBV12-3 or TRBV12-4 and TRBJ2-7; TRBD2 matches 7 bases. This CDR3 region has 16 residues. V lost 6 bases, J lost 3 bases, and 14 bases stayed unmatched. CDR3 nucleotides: TGTGCCAGCAGCCGACTAGCCCAATCCCCTCTCTACGAGCAGTACTTC. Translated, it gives CASSRLAQSPLYEQYF.

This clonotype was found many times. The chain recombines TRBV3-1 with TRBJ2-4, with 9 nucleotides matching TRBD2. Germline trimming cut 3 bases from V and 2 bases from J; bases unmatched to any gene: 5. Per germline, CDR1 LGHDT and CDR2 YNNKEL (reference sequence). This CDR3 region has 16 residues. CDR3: CASSHGTSQTKNIQYF. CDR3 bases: TGTGCCAGCAGCCACGGGACTAGCCAAACCAAAAACATTCAGTACTTC. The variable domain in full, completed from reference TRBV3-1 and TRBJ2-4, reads DTAVSQTPKYLVTQMGNDKSIKCEQNLGHDTMYWYKQDSKKFLKIMFSYNNKELIINETVPNRFSPKSPDKAHLNLHINSLELGDSAVYFCASSHGTSQTKNIQYFGAGTRLSVL.

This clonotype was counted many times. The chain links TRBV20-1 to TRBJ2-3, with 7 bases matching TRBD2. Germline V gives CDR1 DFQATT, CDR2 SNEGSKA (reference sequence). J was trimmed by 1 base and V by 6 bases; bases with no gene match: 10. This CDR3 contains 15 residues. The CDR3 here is CSAERDGLGTDTQYF. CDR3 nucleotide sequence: TGCAGTGCCGAGAGAGACGGACTAGGCACAGATACGCAGTATTTT.

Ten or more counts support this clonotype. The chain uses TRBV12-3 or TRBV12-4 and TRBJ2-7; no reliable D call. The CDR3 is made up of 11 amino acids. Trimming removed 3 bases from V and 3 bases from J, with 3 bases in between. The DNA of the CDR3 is TGTGCCAGCAGTTTTGGCTACGAGCAGTACTTC. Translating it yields CASSFGYEQYF.

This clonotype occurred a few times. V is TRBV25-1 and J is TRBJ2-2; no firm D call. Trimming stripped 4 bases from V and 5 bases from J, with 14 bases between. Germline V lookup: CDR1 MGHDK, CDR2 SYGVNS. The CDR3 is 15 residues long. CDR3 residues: CASSGISGPTGELFF. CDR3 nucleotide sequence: TGTGCCAGCAGTGGGATATCTGGGCCAACCGGGGAGCTGTTTTTT.

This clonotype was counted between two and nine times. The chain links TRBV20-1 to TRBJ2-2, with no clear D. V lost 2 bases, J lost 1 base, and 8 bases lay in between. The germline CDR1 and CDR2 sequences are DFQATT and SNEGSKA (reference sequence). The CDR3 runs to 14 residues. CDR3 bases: TGCAGTGCTAGAACCGATGGGAACACCGGGGAGCTGTTTTTT. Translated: CSARTDGNTGELFF.

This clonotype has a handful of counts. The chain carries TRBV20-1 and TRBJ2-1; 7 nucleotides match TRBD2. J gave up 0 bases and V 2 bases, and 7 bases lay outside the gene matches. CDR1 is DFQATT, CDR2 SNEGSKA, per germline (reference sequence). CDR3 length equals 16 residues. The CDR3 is CSARLGGGGSYNEQFF. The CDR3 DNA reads TGCAGTGCTAGACTAGGCGGCGGGGGCTCCTACAATGAGCAGTTCTTC.

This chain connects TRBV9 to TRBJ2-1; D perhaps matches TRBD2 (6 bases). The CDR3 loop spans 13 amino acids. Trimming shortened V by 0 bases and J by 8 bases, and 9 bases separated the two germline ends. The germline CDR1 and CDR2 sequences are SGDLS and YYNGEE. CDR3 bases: TGTGCCAGCAGCGTAGCCCCTAGCGATGAGCAGTTCTTC. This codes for CASSVAPSDEQFF.

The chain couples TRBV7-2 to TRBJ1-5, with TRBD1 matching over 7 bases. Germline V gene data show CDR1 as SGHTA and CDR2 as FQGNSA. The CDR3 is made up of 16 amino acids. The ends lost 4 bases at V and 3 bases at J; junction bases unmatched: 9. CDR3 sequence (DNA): TGTGCCAGCAGCTCTGTACAGGGGTATCCCAATCAGCCCCAGCATTTT. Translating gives CASSSVQGYPNQPQHF. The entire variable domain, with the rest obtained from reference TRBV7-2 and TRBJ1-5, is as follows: GAGVSQSPSNKVTEKGKDVELRCDPISGHTALYWYRQSLGQGLEFLIYFQGNSAPDKSGLPSDRFSAERTGGSVSTLTIQRTQQEDSAVYLCASSSVQGYPNQPQHFGDGTRLSIL.

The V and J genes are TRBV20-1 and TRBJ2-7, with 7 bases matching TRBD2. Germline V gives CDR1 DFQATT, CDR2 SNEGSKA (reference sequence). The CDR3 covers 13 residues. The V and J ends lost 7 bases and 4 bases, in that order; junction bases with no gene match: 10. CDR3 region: CSETGAGRYEQYV. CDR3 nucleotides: TGCAGTGAAACAGGAGCGGGGAGGTACGAGCAGTACGTC.

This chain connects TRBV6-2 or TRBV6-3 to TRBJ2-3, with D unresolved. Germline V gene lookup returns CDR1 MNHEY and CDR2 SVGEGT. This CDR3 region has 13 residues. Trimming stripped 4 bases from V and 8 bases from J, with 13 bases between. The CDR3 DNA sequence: TGTGCCAGCAGTTTCGGTTGGTCGGGTACGCAGTATTTT. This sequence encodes CASSFGWSGTQYF.

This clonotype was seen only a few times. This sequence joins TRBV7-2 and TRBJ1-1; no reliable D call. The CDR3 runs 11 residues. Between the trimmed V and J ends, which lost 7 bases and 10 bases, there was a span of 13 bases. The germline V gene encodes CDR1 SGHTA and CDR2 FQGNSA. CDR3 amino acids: CASTNKGGAFF. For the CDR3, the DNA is TGTGCCAGCACCAATAAGGGAGGAGCTTTCTTT.

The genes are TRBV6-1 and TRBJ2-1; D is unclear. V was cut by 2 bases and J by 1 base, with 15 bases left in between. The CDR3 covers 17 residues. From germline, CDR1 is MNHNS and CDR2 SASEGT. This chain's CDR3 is CASSELYRTKSYNEQFF. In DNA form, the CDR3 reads TGTGCCAGCAGTGAACTTTACAGAACGAAATCCTACAATGAGCAGTTCTTC.

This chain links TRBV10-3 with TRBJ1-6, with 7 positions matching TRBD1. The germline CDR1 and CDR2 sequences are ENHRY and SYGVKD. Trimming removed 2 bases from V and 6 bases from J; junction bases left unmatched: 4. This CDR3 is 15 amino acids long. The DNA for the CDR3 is TGTGCCATCAGTGAGGGCAGGGGGGGTAATTCACCCCTCCACTTT. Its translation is CAISEGRGGNSPLHF.

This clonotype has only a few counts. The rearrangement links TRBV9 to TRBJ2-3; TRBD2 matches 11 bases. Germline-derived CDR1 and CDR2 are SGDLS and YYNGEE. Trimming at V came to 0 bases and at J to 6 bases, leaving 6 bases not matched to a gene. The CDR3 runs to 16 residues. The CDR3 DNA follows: TGTGCCAGCAGCGTAGCCACTAGCGGGAGTGACGATACGCAGTATTTT. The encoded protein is CASSVATSGSDDTQYF. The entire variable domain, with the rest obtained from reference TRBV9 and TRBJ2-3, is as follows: DSGVTQTPKHLITATGQRVTLRCSPRSGDLSVYWYQQSLDQGLQFLIQYYNGEERAKGNILERFSAQQFPDLHSELNLSSLELGDSALYFCASSVATSGSDDTQYFGPGTRLTVL.

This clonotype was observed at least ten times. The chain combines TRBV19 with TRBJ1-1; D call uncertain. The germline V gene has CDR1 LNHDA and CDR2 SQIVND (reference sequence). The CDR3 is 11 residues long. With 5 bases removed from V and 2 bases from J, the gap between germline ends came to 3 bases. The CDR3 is CASSVNTEAFF. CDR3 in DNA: TGTGCCAGTAGTGTAAACACTGAAGCTTTCTTT.

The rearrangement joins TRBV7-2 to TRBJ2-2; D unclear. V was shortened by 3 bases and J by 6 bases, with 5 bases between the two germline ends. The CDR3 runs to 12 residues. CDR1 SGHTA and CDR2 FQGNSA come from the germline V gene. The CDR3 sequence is CASSFPPGELFF. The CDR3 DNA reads TGTGCCAGCAGCTTCCCTCCCGGGGAGCTGTTTTTT.

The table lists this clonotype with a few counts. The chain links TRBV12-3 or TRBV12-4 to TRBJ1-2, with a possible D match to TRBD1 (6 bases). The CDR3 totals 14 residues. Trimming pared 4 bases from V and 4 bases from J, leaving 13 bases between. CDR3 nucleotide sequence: TGTGCCAGCAGTTCCGTTACAGGGACCTATGGCTACACCTTC. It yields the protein CASSSVTGTYGYTF.

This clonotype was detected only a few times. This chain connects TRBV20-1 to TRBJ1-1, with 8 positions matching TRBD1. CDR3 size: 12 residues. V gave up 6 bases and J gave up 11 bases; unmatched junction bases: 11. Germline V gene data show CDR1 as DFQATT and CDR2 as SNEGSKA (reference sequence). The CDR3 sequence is CSADRASNLAFF. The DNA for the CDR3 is TGCAGTGCGGACAGGGCCTCAAATTTGGCTTTCTTT.

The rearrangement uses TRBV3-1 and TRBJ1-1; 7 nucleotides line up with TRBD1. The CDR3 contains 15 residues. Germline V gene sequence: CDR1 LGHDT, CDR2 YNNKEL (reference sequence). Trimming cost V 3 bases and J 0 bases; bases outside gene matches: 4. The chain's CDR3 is CASSHEDRVNTEAFF. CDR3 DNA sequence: TGTGCCAGCAGCCATGAAGACAGGGTGAACACTGAAGCTTTCTTT.

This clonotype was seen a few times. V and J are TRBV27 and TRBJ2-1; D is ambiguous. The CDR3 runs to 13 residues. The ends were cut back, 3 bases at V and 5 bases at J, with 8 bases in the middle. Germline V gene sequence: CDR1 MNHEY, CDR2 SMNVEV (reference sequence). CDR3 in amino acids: CASSFGANNEQFF. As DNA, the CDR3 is TGTGCCAGCAGTTTCGGAGCAAACAATGAGCAGTTCTTC.

The CDR3 bases are TGTGCCAGCAGCCTCAACCCGGGGGCCAGTGAGACGGAGACCCAGTACTTC. It translates to CASSLNPGASETETQYF. This chain uses TRBV11-2 with TRBJ2-5; D tentatively reads TRBD1 or TRBD2 (6 bases each). With 5 bases removed from V and 5 bases from J, the gap between germline ends came to 24 bases. In germline, CDR1 is SGHAT, CDR2 FQNNGV. The CDR3 runs to 17 residues.